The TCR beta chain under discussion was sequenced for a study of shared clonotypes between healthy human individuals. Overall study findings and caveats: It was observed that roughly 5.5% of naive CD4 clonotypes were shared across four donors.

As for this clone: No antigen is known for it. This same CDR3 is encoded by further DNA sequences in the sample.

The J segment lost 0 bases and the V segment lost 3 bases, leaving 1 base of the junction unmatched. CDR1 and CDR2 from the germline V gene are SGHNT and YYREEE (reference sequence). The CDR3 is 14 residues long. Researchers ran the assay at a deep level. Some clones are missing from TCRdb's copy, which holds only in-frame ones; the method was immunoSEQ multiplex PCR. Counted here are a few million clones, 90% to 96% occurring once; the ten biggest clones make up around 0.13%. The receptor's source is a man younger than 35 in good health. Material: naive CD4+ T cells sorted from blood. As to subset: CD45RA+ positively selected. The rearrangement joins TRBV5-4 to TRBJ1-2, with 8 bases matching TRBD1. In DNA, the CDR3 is TGTGCCAGCAGCTCGGACAGGGCTAACTATGGCTACACCTTC. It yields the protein CASSSDRANYGYTF.